This TCR beta chain came from a study of human T cells and chemical hapten exposure. Study details: There were per-sample TCR yield variations, arising mainly from small pooled library volume differences.

J gave up 4 bases and V 5 bases, and 5 bases lay outside the gene matches. The CDR3 contains 16 residues. CDR1 is SGHVS, CDR2 FNYEAQ, per germline. General study findings and limits: TCRs at high frequency, those above 1 in 1000, did not change with DPC sensitization.

Time point given: healthy volunteer bleed at 2 weeks. Total RNA was isolated from unfractionated whole blood. Original analysis: Samples had a median of about 96,000 TCRs, ranging roughly 20,000 to 690,600. TCRdb re-called the RACE reads through MiXCR, storing one row per CDR3 protein. The V and J calls were determined by TCRdb, not by the authors. The sample carries roughly 120,000 distinct CDR3 sequences, more than 7.5% recorded once. This clonotype was seen repeatedly, ten times or more. Its specificity is not known. The TCR sequence derives from a male donor in good health. Some clones in this sample may be carry-over from other donors' samples. The sequenced sample consisted of whole blood. The chain couples TRBV7-6 to TRBJ2-2; 12 nucleotides align to TRBD2. The CDR3 sequence is CASSLGLAGPTGELFF. As DNA, the CDR3 is TGTGCCAGCAGCCTCGGACTAGCGGGGCCCACCGGGGAGCTGTTTTTT.